This TCR beta chain was sequenced for a study of blood T cell repertoires in COVID-19. At the level of the study: Italy, Spain and the United States were the sources of the convalescent and acute COVID-19 samples. Sample material is recorded as cDNA or gDNA derived from T cells, B-cell-depleted T cells, or PBMCs.

The CDR3 extends over 15 amino acids. The germline V and J ends were trimmed by 2 bases and 1 base, with 11 bases remaining between them. Germline CDR1 MDHEN, CDR2 SYDVKM. Patients of the Seattle cohort, enrolled during active infection, were followed longitudinally. TCRdb's copy holds only in-frame clones and misses some; the assay was immunoSEQ multiplex PCR. The sample includes some 220,000 clones, approximately 78% of them seen just once. Sample: peripheral blood. This sequence was found in a woman in her sixties or seventies with COVID-19, enrolled during active disease. This sequence joins TRBV28 and TRBJ1-1; the D is unclear. CDR3 protein: CASSLPLTANTEAFF. CDR3 coding DNA: TGTGCCAGCAGTTTACCTCTCACAGCGAACACTGAAGCTTTCTTT.